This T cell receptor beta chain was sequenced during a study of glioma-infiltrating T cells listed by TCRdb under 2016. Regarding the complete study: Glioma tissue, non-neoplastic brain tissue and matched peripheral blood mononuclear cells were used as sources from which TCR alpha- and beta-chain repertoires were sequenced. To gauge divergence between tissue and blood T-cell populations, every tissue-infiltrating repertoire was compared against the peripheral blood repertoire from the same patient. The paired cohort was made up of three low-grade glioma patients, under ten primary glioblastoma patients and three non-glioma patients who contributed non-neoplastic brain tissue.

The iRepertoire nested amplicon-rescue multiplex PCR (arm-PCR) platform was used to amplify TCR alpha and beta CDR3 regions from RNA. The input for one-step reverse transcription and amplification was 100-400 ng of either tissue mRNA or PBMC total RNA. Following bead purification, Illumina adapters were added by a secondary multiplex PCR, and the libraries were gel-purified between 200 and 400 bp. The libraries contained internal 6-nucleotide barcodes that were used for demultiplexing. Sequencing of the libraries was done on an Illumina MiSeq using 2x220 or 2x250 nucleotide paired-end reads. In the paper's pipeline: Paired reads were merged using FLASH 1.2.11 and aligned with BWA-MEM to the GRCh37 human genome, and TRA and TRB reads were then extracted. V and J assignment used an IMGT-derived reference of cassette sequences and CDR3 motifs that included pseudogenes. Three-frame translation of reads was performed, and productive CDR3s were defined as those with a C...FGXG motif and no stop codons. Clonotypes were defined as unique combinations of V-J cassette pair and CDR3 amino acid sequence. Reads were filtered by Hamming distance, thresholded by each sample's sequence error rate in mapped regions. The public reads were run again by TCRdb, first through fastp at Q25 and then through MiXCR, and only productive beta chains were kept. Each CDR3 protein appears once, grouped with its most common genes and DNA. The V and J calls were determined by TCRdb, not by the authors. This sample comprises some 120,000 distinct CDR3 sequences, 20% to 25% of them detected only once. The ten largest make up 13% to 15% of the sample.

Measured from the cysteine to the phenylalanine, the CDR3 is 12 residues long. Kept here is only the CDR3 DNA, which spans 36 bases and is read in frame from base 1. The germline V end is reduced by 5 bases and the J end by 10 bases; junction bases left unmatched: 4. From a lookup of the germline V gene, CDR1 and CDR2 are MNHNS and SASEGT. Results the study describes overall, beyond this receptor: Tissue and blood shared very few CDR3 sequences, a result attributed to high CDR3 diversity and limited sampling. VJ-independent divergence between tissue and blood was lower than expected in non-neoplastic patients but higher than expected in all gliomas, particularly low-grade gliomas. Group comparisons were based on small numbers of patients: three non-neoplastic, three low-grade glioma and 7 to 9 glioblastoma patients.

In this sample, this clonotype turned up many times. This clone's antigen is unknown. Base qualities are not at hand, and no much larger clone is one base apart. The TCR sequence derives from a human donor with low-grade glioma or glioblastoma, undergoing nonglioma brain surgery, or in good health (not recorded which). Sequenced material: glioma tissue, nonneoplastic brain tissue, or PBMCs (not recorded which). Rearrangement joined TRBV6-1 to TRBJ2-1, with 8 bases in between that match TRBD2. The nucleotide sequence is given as TGTGCCAGCAGTCTTAGCGGGACCGAGCAGTTCTTC. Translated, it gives CASSLSGTEQFF.